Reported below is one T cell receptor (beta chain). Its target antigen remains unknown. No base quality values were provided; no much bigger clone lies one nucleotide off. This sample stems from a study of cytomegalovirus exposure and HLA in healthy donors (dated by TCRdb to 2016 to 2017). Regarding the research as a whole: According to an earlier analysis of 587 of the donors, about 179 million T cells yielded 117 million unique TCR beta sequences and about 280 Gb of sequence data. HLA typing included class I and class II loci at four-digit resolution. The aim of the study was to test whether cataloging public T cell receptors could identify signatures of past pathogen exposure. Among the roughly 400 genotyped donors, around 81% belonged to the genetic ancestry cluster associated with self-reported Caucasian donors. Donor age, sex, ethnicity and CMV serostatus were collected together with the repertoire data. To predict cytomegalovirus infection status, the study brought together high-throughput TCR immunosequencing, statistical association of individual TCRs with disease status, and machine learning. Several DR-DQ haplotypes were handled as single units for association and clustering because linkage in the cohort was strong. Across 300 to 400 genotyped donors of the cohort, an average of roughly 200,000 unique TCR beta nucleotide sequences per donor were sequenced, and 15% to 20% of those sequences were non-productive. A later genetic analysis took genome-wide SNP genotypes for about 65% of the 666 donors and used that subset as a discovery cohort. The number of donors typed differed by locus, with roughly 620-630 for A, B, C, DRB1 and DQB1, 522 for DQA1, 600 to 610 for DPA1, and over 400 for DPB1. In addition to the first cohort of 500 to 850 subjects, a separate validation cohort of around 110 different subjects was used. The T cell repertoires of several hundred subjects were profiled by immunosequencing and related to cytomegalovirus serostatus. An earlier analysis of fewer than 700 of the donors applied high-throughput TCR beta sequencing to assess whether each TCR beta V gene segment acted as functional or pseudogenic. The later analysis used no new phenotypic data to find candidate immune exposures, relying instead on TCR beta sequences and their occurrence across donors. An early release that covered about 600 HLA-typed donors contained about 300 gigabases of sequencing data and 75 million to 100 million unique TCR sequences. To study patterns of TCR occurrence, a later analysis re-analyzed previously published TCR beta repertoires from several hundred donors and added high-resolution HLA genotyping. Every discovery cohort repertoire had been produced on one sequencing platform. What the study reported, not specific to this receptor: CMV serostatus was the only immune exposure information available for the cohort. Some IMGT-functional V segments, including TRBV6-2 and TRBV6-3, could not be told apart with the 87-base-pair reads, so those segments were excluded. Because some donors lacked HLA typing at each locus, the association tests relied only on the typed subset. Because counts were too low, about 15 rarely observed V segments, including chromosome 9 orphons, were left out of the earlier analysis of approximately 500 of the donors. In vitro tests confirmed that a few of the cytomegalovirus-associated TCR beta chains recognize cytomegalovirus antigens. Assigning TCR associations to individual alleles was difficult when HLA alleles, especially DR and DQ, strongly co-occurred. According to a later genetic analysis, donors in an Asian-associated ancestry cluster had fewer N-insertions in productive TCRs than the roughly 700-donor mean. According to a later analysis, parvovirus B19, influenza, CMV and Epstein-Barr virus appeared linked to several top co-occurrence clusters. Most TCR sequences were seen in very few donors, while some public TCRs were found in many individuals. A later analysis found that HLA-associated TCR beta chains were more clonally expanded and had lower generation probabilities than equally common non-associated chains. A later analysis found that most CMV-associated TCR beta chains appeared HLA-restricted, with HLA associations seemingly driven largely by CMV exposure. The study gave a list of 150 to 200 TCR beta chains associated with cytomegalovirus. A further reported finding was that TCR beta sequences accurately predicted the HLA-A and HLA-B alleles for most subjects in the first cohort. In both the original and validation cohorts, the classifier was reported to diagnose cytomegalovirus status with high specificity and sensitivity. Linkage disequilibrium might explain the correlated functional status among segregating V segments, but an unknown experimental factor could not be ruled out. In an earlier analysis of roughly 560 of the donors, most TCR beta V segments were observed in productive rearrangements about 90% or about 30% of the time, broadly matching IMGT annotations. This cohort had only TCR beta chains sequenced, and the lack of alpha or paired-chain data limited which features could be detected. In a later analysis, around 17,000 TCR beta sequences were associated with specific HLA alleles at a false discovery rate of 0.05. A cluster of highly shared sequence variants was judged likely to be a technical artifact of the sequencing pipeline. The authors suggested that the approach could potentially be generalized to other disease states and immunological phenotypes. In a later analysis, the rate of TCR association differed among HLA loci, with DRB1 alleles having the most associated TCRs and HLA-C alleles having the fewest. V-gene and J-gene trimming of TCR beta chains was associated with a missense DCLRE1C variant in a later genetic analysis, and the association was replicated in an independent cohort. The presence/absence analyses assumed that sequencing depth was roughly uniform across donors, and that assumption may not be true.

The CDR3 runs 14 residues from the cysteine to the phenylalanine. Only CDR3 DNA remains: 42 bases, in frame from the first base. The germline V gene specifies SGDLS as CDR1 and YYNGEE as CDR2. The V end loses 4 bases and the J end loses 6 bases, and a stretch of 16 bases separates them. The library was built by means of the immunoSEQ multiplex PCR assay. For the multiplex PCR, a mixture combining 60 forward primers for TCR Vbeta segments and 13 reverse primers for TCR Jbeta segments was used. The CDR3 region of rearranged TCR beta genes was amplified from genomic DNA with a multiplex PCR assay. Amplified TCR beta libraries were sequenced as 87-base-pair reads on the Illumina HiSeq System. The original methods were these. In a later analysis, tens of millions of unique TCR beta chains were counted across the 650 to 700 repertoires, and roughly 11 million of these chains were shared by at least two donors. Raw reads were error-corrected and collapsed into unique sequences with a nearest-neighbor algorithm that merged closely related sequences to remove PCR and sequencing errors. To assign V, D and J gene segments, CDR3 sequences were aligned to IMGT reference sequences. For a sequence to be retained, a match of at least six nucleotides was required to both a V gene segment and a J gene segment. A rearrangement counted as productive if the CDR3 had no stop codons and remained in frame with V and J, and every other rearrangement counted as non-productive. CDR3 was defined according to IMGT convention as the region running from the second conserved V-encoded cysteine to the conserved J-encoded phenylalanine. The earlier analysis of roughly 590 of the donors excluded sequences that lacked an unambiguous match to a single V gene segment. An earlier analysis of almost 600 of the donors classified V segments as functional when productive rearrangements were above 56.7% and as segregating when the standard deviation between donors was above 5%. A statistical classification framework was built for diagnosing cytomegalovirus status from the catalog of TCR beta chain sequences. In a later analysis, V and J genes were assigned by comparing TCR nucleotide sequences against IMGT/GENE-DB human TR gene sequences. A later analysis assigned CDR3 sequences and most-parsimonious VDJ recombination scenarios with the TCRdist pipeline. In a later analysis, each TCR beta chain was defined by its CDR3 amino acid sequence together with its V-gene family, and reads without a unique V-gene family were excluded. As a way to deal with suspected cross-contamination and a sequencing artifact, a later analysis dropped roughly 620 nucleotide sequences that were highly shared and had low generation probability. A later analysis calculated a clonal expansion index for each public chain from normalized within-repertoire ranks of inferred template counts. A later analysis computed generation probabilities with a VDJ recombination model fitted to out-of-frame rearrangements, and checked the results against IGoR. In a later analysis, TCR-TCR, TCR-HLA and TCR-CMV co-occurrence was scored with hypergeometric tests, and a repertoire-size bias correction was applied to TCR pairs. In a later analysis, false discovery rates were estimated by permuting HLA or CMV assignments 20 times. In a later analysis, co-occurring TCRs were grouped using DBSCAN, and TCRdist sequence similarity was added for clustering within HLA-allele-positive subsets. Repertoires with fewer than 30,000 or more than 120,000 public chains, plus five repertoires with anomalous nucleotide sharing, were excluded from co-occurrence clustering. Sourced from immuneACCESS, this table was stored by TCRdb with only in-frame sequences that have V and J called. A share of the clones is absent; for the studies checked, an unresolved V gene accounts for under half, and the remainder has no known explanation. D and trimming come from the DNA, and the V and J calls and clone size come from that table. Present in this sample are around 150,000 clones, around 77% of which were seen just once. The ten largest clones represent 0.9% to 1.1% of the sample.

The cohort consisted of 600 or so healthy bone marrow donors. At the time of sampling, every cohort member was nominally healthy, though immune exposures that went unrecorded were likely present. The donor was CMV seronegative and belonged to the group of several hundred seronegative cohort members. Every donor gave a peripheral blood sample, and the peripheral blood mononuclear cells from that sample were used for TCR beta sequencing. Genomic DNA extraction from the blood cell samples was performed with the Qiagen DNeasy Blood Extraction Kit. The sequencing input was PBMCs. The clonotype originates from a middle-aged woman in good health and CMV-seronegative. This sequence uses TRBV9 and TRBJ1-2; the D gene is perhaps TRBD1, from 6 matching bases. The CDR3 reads CASSSLGGENGYTF. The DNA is TGTGCCAGCAGCTCCTTAGGGGGGGAGAATGGCTACACCTTC.